This T cell receptor (beta chain) was sequenced for a study of cytomegalovirus exposure and HLA in healthy donors. PCR employed 60 Vbeta and 13 Jbeta primers. The repertoire was sequenced with immunoSEQ multiplex PCR; TCRdb's copy has only in-frame clones and lacks some. The sample holds roughly 87,000 clones, about 76% seen once. This clone was detected a few times. Its antigen is not known. Broader study findings: Analysis performed later showed TCR beta chains linked to HLA being more clonally expanded than equally common others. The dataset shows that most TCR sequences were rare, while some public TCRs occurred in many donors.

The sequencing sample was made of PBMCs. The receptor was isolated from a woman between 40 and 55 years old in good health and CMV-seropositive.

This CDR3 reads CSVVRLGVDGYTF. The CDR3, as DNA: TGCAGCGTTGTTCGGCTGGGAGTCGATGGCTACACCTTC. J is TRBJ1-2 and V is TRBV29-1; D unclear. V was shortened by 4 bases and J by 6 bases, with 15 bases between the two germline ends. Germline V gene data show CDR1 as SQVTM and CDR2 as ANQGSEA. The CDR3 runs to 13 residues.